These 23 T cell receptor beta chains were sequenced from one sample in a study of T-cell reconstitution after alpha-beta-depleted transplantation in children. Researchers prepared the TCRbeta library using unique molecular identifiers, the study reports. Using its own MiXCR run on the PCR reads, TCRdb lists one record per CDR3 protein. The table includes around 400,000 distinct CDR3 sequences, approximately 20% detected once. The sample in question was PBMCs from the stem cell graft donor, obtained from the stem cell graft. The receptors derive from a human donor who donated a stem cell graft to a child with acute myeloid leukemia.

This clonotype was detected ten times or more. The chain combines TRBV12-3 or TRBV12-4 with TRBJ2-1; 7 bases match TRBD2. The V and J ends lost 7 bases and 9 bases, in that order; junction bases with no gene match: 6. The CDR3 contains 12 residues. The DNA for the CDR3 is TGTGCCAGCACGGGGGGAGAGGTTGAGCAGTTCTTC. Translation: CASTGGEVEQFF.

The table lists this clonotype with many counts. The chain employs TRBV20-1 and TRBJ2-1; 13 bases are shared with TRBD2. The V gene end was trimmed by 4 bases and the J gene end by 8 bases; junction bases not matched to a gene: 5. Germline V gene data show CDR1 as DFQATT and CDR2 as SNEGSKA (reference sequence). This CDR3 has 14 residues. For the CDR3, the DNA is TGCAGTGCTACATGGACTAGCGGGAGTGATGAGCAGTTCTTC. Its translation is CSATWTSGSDEQFF.

The genes are TRBV7-2 and TRBJ2-3; TRBD2 aligns across 7 bases. CDR3 size: 16 residues. CDR1 and CDR2 from the germline V gene are SGHTA and FQGNSA. Losses at the gene ends were 4 bases for V and 2 bases for J; bases not matched to a gene: 9. The CDR3 sequence is CASSYDYGRTTDTQYF. As DNA, the CDR3 is TGTGCCAGCAGCTACGACTACGGGAGGACCACAGATACGCAGTATTTT. The whole variable domain, filled in from reference TRBV7-2 and TRBJ2-3, reads GAGVSQSPSNKVTEKGKDVELRCDPISGHTALYWYRQSLGQGLEFLIYFQGNSAPDKSGLPSDRFSAERTGGSVSTLTIQRTQQEDSAVYLCASSYDYGRTTDTQYFGPGTRLTVL.

The rearrangement links TRBV28 to TRBJ1-1, with a possible D match to TRBD1 (5 bases). The CDR3 runs 12 residues. Germline values: CDR1 MDHEN, CDR2 SYDVKM. V lost 5 bases and J lost 4, with 8 bases in between. For the CDR3, the DNA is TGTGCCAGCAGTCCCAGGGTCACTGAAGCTTTCTTT. Residues: CASSPRVTEAFF.

The J gene is TRBJ1-5, the V gene TRBV15, with 8 positions matching TRBD1. With V trimmed by 4 bases and J by 3 bases, 5 bases remained unmatched. The germline V gene has CDR1 LNHNV and CDR2 YYDKDF (reference sequence). The CDR3 runs to 15 residues. The CDR3 loop reads CATSIQTGANQPQHF. The CDR3 DNA sequence: TGTGCCACCAGCATACAGACAGGGGCCAATCAGCCCCAGCATTTT.

This clonotype has more than one count but fewer than ten. J is TRBJ1-5 and V is TRBV20-1; 7 bases align to TRBD1. Germline V CDR1 and CDR2: DFQATT, SNEGSKA (reference sequence). Trimming took 3 bases from V and 7 from J; bases not matched to a gene: 9. CDR3 length: 14 residues. The CDR3 reads CSASPGDSRQPQHF. DNA of the CDR3: TGCAGTGCTAGTCCCGGGGACAGTAGACAGCCCCAGCATTTT.

V and J are TRBV29-1 and TRBJ2-2; 7 bases line up with TRBD1. V was pared by 6 bases and J by 6 bases, with 10 bases of the junction left unmatched. The CDR3 covers 14 residues. The germline V gene encodes CDR1 SQVTM and CDR2 ANQGSEA. CDR3 sequence reads: CSVSEGAGAGELFF. The CDR3 bases are TGCAGCGTCAGCGAGGGGGCAGGGGCCGGGGAGCTGTTTTTT.

This clonotype was counted between two and nine times. The CDR3 protein is CASSPGGISGANVLTF. CDR3 coding DNA: TGTGCCAGCAGCCCCGGGGGGATCTCTGGGGCCAACGTCCTGACTTTC. The chain joins TRBV7-9 to TRBJ2-6; 7 bases match TRBD2. Germline CDR1 and CDR2: SEHNR and FQNEAQ (reference sequence). CDR3 length: 16 residues. V shed 5 bases and J 0 bases; nucleotides not matched to a gene: 4.

This clonotype was seen many times. V and J are TRBV29-1 and TRBJ2-2; tentative D call: TRBD2 (5 bases). CDR1 and CDR2 from the germline V gene are SQVTM and ANQGSEA. The CDR3 has 12 residues. V was pared by 7 bases and J by 5 bases, with 11 bases between. In DNA form, the CDR3 reads TGCAGCGGCCTCGGGGATACCGGGGAGCTGTTTTTT. Its protein product is CSGLGDTGELFF.

The gene calls are TRBV13 and TRBJ2-7; 11 nucleotides align to TRBD2. Germline loops: CDR1 PRHDT, CDR2 FYEKMQ (reference sequence). After removal of 2 bases from V and 4 bases from J, the junction contained 10 bases not matched to a gene. CDR3 size: 17 residues. The DNA of the CDR3 is TGTGCCAGCAGCTTAAGGGGGGGGACTAGCGGAACTTACGAGCAGTACTTC. This codes for CASSLRGGTSGTYEQYF.

This chain uses TRBV6-2 or TRBV6-3 with TRBJ2-1; D could derive from TRBD1 or TRBD2 (6 bases each). The CDR3 has 19 amino acids. Germline V gene sequence: CDR1 MNHEY, CDR2 SVGEGT. Trimming left V 5 bases short and J 2 bases short, with 25 bases between. CDR3 nucleotide sequence: TGTGCCAGCAGTCCAAGGGGGGTTGTGGTGAAGGGGGCCTACAATGAGCAGTTCTTC. Translating gives CASSPRGVVVKGAYNEQFF.

This clonotype was recorded a few times. The genes are TRBV12-3 or TRBV12-4 and TRBJ2-1; a weak D match, TRBD1 (6 bases). The CDR3 is made up of 15 amino acids. The germline V and J ends were trimmed by 6 bases and 4 bases, with 16 bases remaining between them. The CDR3 coding sequence is TGTGCCAGCAGGGGATTGGTCACAGGGTACAATGAGCAGTTCTTC. Amino acids: CASRGLVTGYNEQFF.

The genes are TRBV27 and TRBJ2-3, with TRBD2 identical over 9 bases. J lost 3 bases, V lost 10 bases, and 17 bases had no gene match. CDR3 length equals 17 residues. The germline V gene encodes CDR1 MNHEY and CDR2 SMNVEV (reference sequence). In DNA, the CDR3 is TGTGCCACGGTACAACCGCGGGAGGGCCAGTATACAGATACGCAGTATTTT. Protein product: CATVQPREGQYTDTQYF.

This clonotype occurred a few times. The chain uses TRBV3-1 and TRBJ2-4, with a tentative D call TRBD2 (5 bases). With 0 bases removed from V and 4 bases from J, the gap between germline ends came to 19 bases. The CDR3 has 18 amino acids. Germline CDR1 reads LGHDT; CDR2 reads YNNKEL (reference sequence). The CDR3 here is CASSQEEDLKEPKNIQYF. CDR3 sequence (DNA): TGTGCCAGCAGCCAAGAAGAGGACTTAAAGGAGCCAAAAAACATTCAGTACTTC.

The gene calls are TRBV5-1 and TRBJ2-3, with D unresolved. The CDR3 has 15 residues. Germline V gene sequence: CDR1 SGHRS, CDR2 YFSETQ. Trimming left V 2 bases short and J 2 bases short, with 12 bases between. In DNA form, the CDR3 reads TGCGCCAGCAGCTTCGAGAAGACCATCACAGATACGCAGTATTTT. Its protein product is CASSFEKTITDTQYF.

This clonotype was seen repeatedly, ten times or more. The chain has TRBV25-1 and TRBJ2-1; TRBD1 matches 7 bases. The V and J ends lost 5 bases and 7 bases, in that order; junction bases with no gene match: 8. Germline loops: CDR1 MGHDK, CDR2 SYGVNS. This CDR3 is 14 amino acids long. CDR3 in amino acids: CASSPTGRENEQFF. DNA of the CDR3: TGTGCCAGCAGTCCGACAGGGAGAGAGAATGAGCAGTTCTTC.

This clonotype was detected ten times or more. In DNA form, the CDR3 reads TGCGCCAGCAGCCAAGAATCAGGGCAGGGAGCCTACGAGCAGTACTTC. Its protein is CASSQESGQGAYEQYF. This rearrangement joins TRBV4-3 to TRBJ2-7; D is tentatively TRBD1 or TRBD2 (5 bases each). CDR1 is LGHNA, CDR2 YSLEER, per germline. The CDR3 is made up of 16 amino acids. Between the trimmed V and J ends, which lost 0 bases and 2 bases, there was a span of 14 bases.

CDR3 coding DNA: TGTGCCAGCAGCTTGAACACCGGGACCTACGAGCAGTACTTC. Translating gives CASSLNTGTYEQYF. This chain links TRBV5-6 with TRBJ2-7; D possibly corresponds to TRBD2 (5 bases). The V end was cut by 1 base, the J end by 2 bases, with 10 bases between. The CDR3 is 14 residues long. CDR1 is SGHDT, CDR2 YYEEEE, per germline.

In its sample, this clonotype was seen a few times. The rearrangement links TRBV4-3 to TRBJ1-1; TRBD1 is a possible D gene (5 bases). The CDR3 contains 13 residues. Germline V gene data show CDR1 as LGHNA and CDR2 as YSLEER. V dropped 7 bases and J dropped 2 bases, with 11 bases sitting between them. Written as DNA, the CDR3 is TGCGCCAGCACGCAACAGGTCAACACTGAAGCTTTCTTT. Its translation: CASTQQVNTEAFF.

CDR3 nucleotides: TGTGCCAGCAGCTTAGTGTCAGGGGGAGACTACACCTTC. It specifies CASSLVSGGDYTF. The rearrangement uses TRBV7-9 and TRBJ1-2, with TRBD1 identical over 7 bases. This CDR3 is built from 13 residues. Germline CDR1 SEHNR, CDR2 FQNEAQ (reference sequence). With 1 base clipped from V and 10 bases from J, the junction kept 6 bases outside the gene matches.

The chain is built from TRBV3-1 and TRBJ2-6; D is perhaps TRBD1 or TRBD2 (5 bases each). The V end lost 0 bases, the J end lost 7 bases, and 22 bases lay between the germline ends. From germline, CDR1 is LGHDT and CDR2 YNNKEL (reference sequence). This CDR3 contains 19 residues. As DNA, the CDR3 is TGTGCCAGCAGCCAAGATCCGGGAACAGGTTCCTCACTTGCCAACGTCCTGACTTTC. It specifies CASSQDPGTGSSLANVLTF. The full variable domain, in which reference TRBV3-1 and TRBJ2-6 provide the parts outside the CDR3, is DTAVSQTPKYLVTQMGNDKSIKCEQNLGHDTMYWYKQDSKKFLKIMFSYNNKELIINETVPNRFSPKSPDKAHLNLHINSLELGDSAVYFCASSQDPGTGSSLANVLTFGAGSRLTVL.

This clonotype was seen once. The chain combines TRBV27 with TRBJ2-1; 11 bases fit TRBD2. Germline V gene lookup returns CDR1 MNHEY and CDR2 SMNVEV (reference sequence). With 4 bases clipped from V and 5 bases from J, the junction kept 7 bases outside the gene matches. The CDR3 contains 16 residues. CDR3 amino acids: CASSSLLAGADNEQFF. CDR3 DNA sequence: TGTGCCAGCAGTTCCCTACTAGCGGGAGCGGACAATGAGCAGTTCTTC.

This clonotype was found a few times. The gene calls are TRBV6-5 and TRBJ2-4; possibly TRBD1 or TRBD2 for D (6 bases each). From germline, CDR1 is MNHEY and CDR2 SVGAGI. Trimming shortened V by 2 bases and J by 7 bases, and 15 bases separated the two germline ends. This CDR3 contains 15 residues. The CDR3 DNA is TGTGCCAGCAGTTACCTCCCGGGGGCAGGGAACATTCAGTACTTC. Amino acids: CASSYLPGAGNIQYF.